This T cell receptor beta chain is drawn from a study of glioma-infiltrating T cells after dendritic cell vaccination. Study-level background: Samples are from glioblastoma patients in Phase I and II dendritic cell vaccine trials.

H&E staining confirmed tumor content above 20% in tissue. The junction had 15 bases not matched to a gene; V was cut back by 5 bases and J by 5 bases. Germline loops: CDR1 MGHDK, CDR2 SYGVNS. The CDR3 runs to 17 residues. The repertoire was sequenced with immunoSEQ multiplex PCR; TCRdb's copy has only in-frame clones and lacks some. This sample has 3,000 to 3,500 clones, with around 79% found just once. The sequence came from a human donor with glioblastoma. The V gene is TRBV25-1, the J gene TRBJ2-1, with 7 nucleotides matching TRBD1. Specimen: tumor tissue, collected before dendritic cell vaccination. CDR3 nucleotide sequence: TGTGCCAGCAGTCCGCAGACAGGGAAAGGGGCCAACAATGAGCAGTTCTTC. Its translation: CASSPQTGKGANNEQFF.